The rows below give T cell receptor beta chains drawn from one sample of a study of regulatory and conventional T cells in RAG deficiency. Libraries were prepared by immunoSEQ multiplex PCR; TCRdb keeps only in-frame clonotypes and omits some of them. Here the sample spans approximately 300 clones, roughly 44% being singletons. The sample taken for sequencing was Tregs sorted from blood. These receptors all stem from a human donor with RAG deficiency presenting as severe combined immunodeficiency. Each CDR3 is given with its conserved first and last residue. D genes are given only for firm matches. Not all rows give a size; the values are once, few, many and, for expanded clones, a class.

CDR3	DNA	size	D	J	V
CASISAGELFF	TGTGCCAGCATTAGCGCCGGGGAGCTGTTTTTT	few	-	TRBJ2-2	TRBV11-2
CASSRALRVENIQYF	TGCGCCAGCAGTAGGGCGCTGAGGGTGGAAAACATTCAGTACTTC	few	-	TRBJ2-4	TRBV5-1
CASTTGIHEQYF	TGTGCCAGCACCACAGGGATACACGAGCAGTACTTC	large	-	TRBJ2-7	TRBV6-5
CASSPGETQYF	TGTGCCAGCTCACCAGGAGAGACCCAGTACTTC	few	-	TRBJ2-5	TRBV18
CASSYYGSTF	TGTGCCAGCAGTTATTACGGCTCCACCTTC	-	-	TRBJ1-2	TRBV25-1
CASSVVQANSPLHF	TGTGCCAGCAGCGTAGTACAGGCCAATTCACCCCTCCACTTT	few	-	TRBJ1-6	TRBV9
CASSLARREQYF	TGTGCCAGCAGCTTAGCCCGTCGGGAGCAGTACTTC	-	-	TRBJ2-7	TRBV7-2
CASSLPRPFLNTEAFF	TGTGCCAGCAGCCTCCCGAGGCCGTTTTTGAACACTGAAGCTTTCTTT	-	-	TRBJ1-1	TRBV7-9
CASSVRTGGDYGYTF	TGTGCCAGCAGCGTGCGAACAGGGGGCGACTATGGCTACACCTTC	few	TRBD1	TRBJ1-2	TRBV7-3
CASSASYEQYF	TGCGCCAGCAGCGCCTCCTACGAGCAGTACTTC	-	-	TRBJ2-7	TRBV5-1
CASSRQVPNQPQHF	TGTGCCAGCAGTAGACAGGTTCCTAATCAGCCCCAGCATTTT	hyperexpanded	-	TRBJ1-5	TRBV27
CASSPTPSYEQYF	TGTGCCAGCAGCCCCACCCCCTCCTACGAGCAGTACTTC	hyperexpanded	-	TRBJ2-7	TRBV7-3
CASSPGYEQYF	TGTGCCAGCAGCCCCGGCTACGAGCAGTACTTC	once	-	TRBJ2-7	TRBV7-3
CASSTWTAYEQYF	TGTGCCAGCAGCACCTGGACAGCCTACGAGCAGTACTTC	-	-	TRBJ2-7	TRBV7-3
CASTTVLGTDTQYF	TGTGCCAGCACCACGGTGCTAGGCACAGATACGCAGTATTTT	once	-	TRBJ2-3	TRBV6-5
CASSRRGNNEKLFF	TGTGCCAGCAGCCGCAGGGGGAATAATGAAAAACTGTTTTTT	-	TRBD1	TRBJ1-4	TRBV7-2
CASSQDIPVWETQYF	TGTGCCAGCAGCCAAGATATTCCGGTCTGGGAGACCCAGTACTTC	large	-	TRBJ2-5	TRBV4-2